These T cell receptor beta chains were read from a single sample in a study of blood T cell repertoires in COVID-19. The repertoire was sequenced with immunoSEQ multiplex PCR; TCRdb's copy has only in-frame clones and lacks some. The profile shows roughly 150,000 clones, around three quarters of them singletons. The sequencing input was PBMCs or T cells enriched from blood (not recorded which). These receptor sequences come from a woman between 70 and 85 years old in a cohort exposed to, infected with or recovered from COVID-19 (not recorded which). CDR3s include the opening cysteine and the closing phenylalanine or tryptophan. The D gene is left open where the match is weak. Rows may omit the clone size; those that give it use once, few, many or a size class.

J gene	clone size	V gene	D gene	CDR3 protein	CDR3 DNA
TRBJ1-1	-	TRBV15	-	CATSYGLNTEAFF	TGTGCCACCAGCTATGGGCTGAACACTGAAGCTTTCTTT
TRBJ2-7	-	TRBV11-2	-	CASSLDPQVYEQYF	TGTGCCAGCAGCTTAGATCCCCAGGTCTACGAGCAGTACTTC
TRBJ1-1	few	TRBV5-4	TRBD1	CASSYGQGNTEAFF	TGTGCCAGCAGTTACGGACAGGGGAACACTGAAGCTTTCTTT
TRBJ1-1	-	TRBV5-4	-	CASSRGAGNTEAFF	TGTGCCAGCAGCCGGGGGGCAGGGAACACTGAAGCTTTCTTT
TRBJ1-5	-	TRBV28	-	CASSLSSGMRQPQHF	TGTGCCAGCAGTTTATCTTCGGGGATGCGTCAGCCCCAGCATTTT
TRBJ2-2	few	TRBV4-1	TRBD2	CAHKRRGGAGTGELFF	TGCGCCCACAAAAGACGGGGGGGCGCTGGCACCGGGGAGCTGTTTTTT
TRBJ2-3	-	TRBV12-3/TRBV12-4	TRBD2	CADGGGTDTQYF	TGTGCCGACGGGGGGGGCACAGATACGCAGTATTTT
TRBJ2-1	many	TRBV7-9	-	CASSTLKQAATYNEQFF	TGTGCCAGCAGCACTCTTAAGCAAGCCGCGACCTACAATGAGCAGTTCTTC
TRBJ2-1	-	TRBV9	-	CASSPQRASYNEQFF	TGTGCCAGCAGCCCTCAGAGGGCCTCCTACAATGAGCAGTTCTTC
TRBJ1-6	-	TRBV7-3	-	CASSLTGSSPLHF	TGTGCCAGCAGCTTAACCGGGAGTTCACCCCTCCACTTT
TRBJ2-1	-	TRBV7-2	TRBD2	CASSSSSGNYNEQFF	TGTGCCAGCAGTTCTTCTAGCGGGAACTACAATGAGCAGTTCTTC
TRBJ1-2	-	TRBV18	TRBD1	CASSPQGADGYTF	TGTGCCAGCTCACCACAGGGGGCGGACGGCTACACCTTC
TRBJ2-3	-	TRBV2	TRBD2	CASSPWTSGTDTQYF	TGTGCCAGCAGCCCATGGACTAGCGGCACAGATACGCAGTATTTT
TRBJ2-3	-	TRBV7-3	TRBD2	CASSVAGTSGGGTQYF	TGTGCCAGCAGTGTTGCCGGGACTAGCGGGGGCGGTACGCAGTATTTT
TRBJ2-7	-	TRBV19	TRBD1	CASSLGGQGLYEQYF	TGTGCCAGTAGTTTGGGAGGACAGGGGTTGTACGAGCAGTACTTC
TRBJ2-1	few	TRBV11-2	TRBD1	CASSRTGSFMHEQFF	TGTGCCAGCAGCCGGACAGGGTCCTTTATGCATGAGCAGTTCTTC
TRBJ1-4	-	TRBV25-1	-	CASSSKALRVEKLFF	TGTGCCAGCAGTAGCAAAGCATTGCGAGTTGAAAAACTGTTTTTT
TRBJ2-5	-	TRBV3-1/TRBV3-2	TRBD2	CASSPTSGRQETQYF	TGTGCCAGCAGTCCCACTAGCGGGAGGCAAGAGACCCAGTACTTC
TRBJ1-2	once	TRBV28	TRBD1	CASSSLGQGWGYTF	TGTGCCAGCAGCTCACTCGGACAGGGCTGGGGCTACACCTTC
TRBJ2-7	-	TRBV6-2/TRBV6-3	TRBD2	CASSYTVAGTYEQYF	TGTGCCAGCAGTTACACGGTAGCGGGGACCTACGAGCAGTACTTC
TRBJ2-5	-	TRBV24-1	TRBD1	CATSDIGTGSFETQYF	TGTGCCACCAGTGATATCGGGACAGGGAGTTTTGAGACCCAGTACTTC
TRBJ2-1	-	TRBV2	TRBD2	CASSPFLTSGRYNEQFF	TGTGCCAGCAGTCCCTTCCTGACTAGCGGGAGGTACAATGAGCAGTTCTTC
TRBJ1-2	-	TRBV28	-	CASTTGGFGYTF	TGTGCCAGCACCACGGGGGGATTCGGCTACACCTTC
TRBJ2-3	-	TRBV6-1	-	CASSERPLGRTDTQYF	TGTGCCAGCAGTGAGAGGCCTTTGGGTAGGACAGATACGCAGTATTTT
TRBJ2-7	-	TRBV5-1	TRBD1	CASSRTGSSYEQYF	TGCGCCAGCAGCCGGACAGGGAGCTCCTACGAGCAGTACTTC
TRBJ2-3	-	TRBV7-2	-	CASSLMGSDTQYF	TGTGCCAGCAGCTTAATGGGCTCCGATACGCAGTATTTT
TRBJ2-1	-	TRBV11-3	TRBD1	CASSLAGTGSNEQFF	TGTGCCAGCAGCTTAGCTGGGACAGGGTCCAATGAGCAGTTCTTC
TRBJ1-1	-	TRBV4-1	-	CASSAALSFYTEAFF	TGCGCCAGCAGCGCCGCCCTGAGTTTTTACACTGAAGCTTTCTTT
TRBJ2-7	once	TRBV11-2	TRBD1	CASSQGQAHYEQYF	TGTGCCAGCAGCCAGGGACAGGCCCACTACGAGCAGTACTTC
TRBJ2-1	-	TRBV2	-	CASSESSSYNEQFF	TGTGCCAGCAGTGAGTCGAGCTCCTACAATGAGCAGTTCTTC
TRBJ1-5	few	TRBV3-1/TRBV3-2	TRBD1	CASSQGLAGGQPQHF	TGTGCCAGCAGCCAAGGGTTGGCAGGGGGTCAGCCCCAGCATTTT